This T cell receptor (beta chain) was sequenced for a study of T cell clonotyping in hematopoietic cell transplantation. The length of the CDR3 is 15 residues. V lost 3 bases, J lost 7 bases, and 16 bases lay in between. Germline V gene lookup returns CDR1 LNHDA and CDR2 SQIVND (reference sequence). Some clones are missing from TCRdb's copy, which holds only in-frame ones; the method was immunoSEQ multiplex PCR. The profile covers some 14,000 clones, with around 97% appearing a single time and 4.2% taken by the ten largest. This clonotype originated in a female patient aged 50-65 years who had an allogeneic stem cell transplant from an unrelated donor, so T cells may come from the graft donor. Some clones in this sample may be carry-over from other donors' samples. Sample: peripheral blood mononuclear cells, taken 30 days after allogeneic stem cell transplant. This chain links TRBV19 with TRBJ2-4; D is possibly TRBD2 (5 bases). The CDR3 loop is CASSITVVTGNIQYF. CDR3 coding DNA: TGTGCCAGTAGTATTACAGTAGTGACGGGGAACATTCAGTACTTC.